A single T cell receptor (beta chain) is shown here with its context. This entry is derived from a study of blood T cell repertoires in COVID-19. At the level of the study: Donors in the United States, Italy and Spain gave samples during acute or convalescent COVID-19.

Germline CDR1 and CDR2: SGHVS and FNYEAQ. Trimming removed 5 bases from V and 2 bases from J; junction bases left unmatched: 8. The CDR3 is made up of 15 amino acids. Libraries were prepared by immunoSEQ multiplex PCR; TCRdb keeps only in-frame clonotypes and omits some of them. The sample carries approximately 180,000 clones, about 87% recorded once. The sequenced sample consisted of peripheral blood. This TCR was recovered from a woman aged 50 to 60 with acute or convalescent COVID-19. The chain uses TRBV7-6 and TRBJ2-5, with 7 bases fitting TRBD2. CDR3 loop: CASSLAGGGQETQYF. The CDR3 coding sequence is TGTGCCAGCAGCCTCGCCGGGGGAGGGCAAGAGACCCAGTACTTC.